Listed below are T cell receptor beta chains from one sample, sequenced in a study of cytomegalovirus exposure and HLA in healthy donors. Profiling relied on immunoSEQ multiplex PCR, and the TCRdb table lists in-frame clones only, not all of them. This sample has about 90,000 clones, with roughly four fifths found just once. Sequencing was done on a sample of PBMCs. The receptor source for this set is a man aged 30 to 39 in good health and CMV-seronegative. CDR3s include the opening cysteine and the closing phenylalanine or tryptophan. The order of the fields is clone size, V gene, D gene, J gene, CDR3 protein, CDR3 DNA. The D gene is left open where the match is weak. Rows may omit the clone size; those that give it use once, few, many or a size class.

>NA|TRBV29-1|TRBD1|TRBJ1-1
CSVGDSAFGGGWNTEAFF
TGCAGCGTTGGGGACAGTGCTTTTGGCGGAGGATGGAACACTGAAGCTTTCTTT
>NA|TRBV9|NA|TRBJ2-2
CASSVVSRGTGELFF
TGTGCCAGCAGCGTAGTGAGTCGAGGCACCGGGGAGCTGTTTTTT
>few|TRBV6-1|NA|TRBJ1-1
CASSEQGSFEAFF
TGTGCCAGCAGTGAACAGGGCTCCTTTGAAGCTTTCTTT
>NA|TRBV9|NA|TRBJ1-2
CASNPREGVYGYTF
TGTGCCAGCAACCCGAGGGAGGGCGTCTATGGCTACACCTTC
>NA|TRBV19|NA|TRBJ1-2
CASRPTGLRGYTF
TGTGCCAGTAGGCCGACAGGTCTTCGTGGCTACACCTTC
>NA|TRBV10-2|TRBD2|TRBJ2-1
CASSESTSGGADEQFF
TGCGCCAGCAGTGAGTCCACTAGCGGGGGGGCCGATGAGCAGTTCTTC
>once|TRBV7-6|NA|TRBJ2-1
CASSITPPGSLNEQFF
TGTGCCAGCAGCATCACCCCCCCAGGGTCCCTAAATGAGCAGTTCTTC
>NA|TRBV10-3|NA|TRBJ2-5
CAISGGSQETQYF
TGTGCCATCAGCGGAGGCTCCCAAGAGACCCAGTACTTC
>NA|TRBV7-2|NA|TRBJ1-2
CASSLESGVRSNGYTF
TGTGCCAGCAGCTTAGAGTCGGGGGTCAGGTCGAATGGCTACACCTTC
>NA|TRBV6-1|NA|TRBJ2-2
CASSDLSGVTGELFF
TGTGCCAGCAGTGATTTGTCAGGGGTGACCGGGGAGCTGTTTTTT
>NA|TRBV7-8|NA|TRBJ2-5
CASSLGGGKTQYF
TGTGCCAGCAGCTTAGGGGGCGGGAAGACCCAGTACTTC
>NA|TRBV11-3|TRBD2|TRBJ2-3
CASRSGTGDTQYF
TGTGCCAGCAGGAGCGGGACGGGTGATACGCAGTATTTT
>NA|TRBV16|TRBD1|TRBJ1-2
CASSHPTGGNYGYTF
TGTGCCAGCAGCCACCCGACAGGGGGAAACTATGGCTACACCTTC
>NA|TRBV7-2|NA|TRBJ2-3
CASSLVSSDTQYF
TGTGCCAGCAGCTTAGTTAGTTCCGATACGCAGTATTTT
>NA|TRBV7-3|NA|TRBJ2-3
CTSSTGDTQYF
TGTACCAGCAGCACAGGGGATACGCAGTATTTT
>NA|TRBV4-1|NA|TRBJ2-1
CASSQDWSSNGVWQFF
TGCGCCAGCAGCCAAGATTGGAGTTCGAACGGCGTATGGCAGTTCTTC
>NA|TRBV9|NA|TRBJ2-3
CASSVEGKADTQYF
TGTGCCAGCAGCGTAGAGGGGAAGGCAGATACGCAGTATTTT
>NA|TRBV7-3|TRBD2|TRBJ2-3
CASSPRGAGGTDTQYF
TGTGCCAGCAGCCCTAGAGGGGCGGGGGGGACAGATACGCAGTATTTT
>few|TRBV4-2|TRBD2|TRBJ2-1
CASRSSGADEQFF
TGTGCCAGCAGGTCTAGCGGGGCCGATGAGCAGTTCTTC
>NA|TRBV18|TRBD2|TRBJ2-5
CASSPRGGSPEETQYF
TGTGCCAGCTCACCACGCGGCGGGAGCCCCGAAGAGACCCAGTACTTC
>NA|TRBV6-5|NA|TRBJ1-6
CASSQTYGGSSPLHF
TGTGCCAGCAGTCAGACCTACGGGGGTAGTTCACCCCTCCACTTT
>NA|TRBV11-3|NA|TRBJ2-1
CASSLQASVYNEQFF
TGTGCCAGCAGCTTACAGGCCTCCGTCTACAATGAGCAGTTCTTC
>NA|TRBV5-1|TRBD2|TRBJ2-1
CASSLVASGRPHNEQFF
TGCGCCAGCAGCTTGGTGGCTAGCGGGAGACCACACAATGAGCAGTTCTTC
>NA|TRBV21-1|NA|TRBJ1-2
CASSKSESYGYTF
TGTGCCAGCAGCAAAAGCGAGAGCTATGGCTACACCTTC
>NA|TRBV11-2|NA|TRBJ1-3
CASTLGQGNTIYF
TGTGCCAGCACCCTAGGACAGGGAAACACCATATATTTT
>NA|TRBV27|NA|TRBJ1-5
CASSSDPTRAQHF
TGTGCCAGCAGTTCCGACCCAACCCGGGCCCAGCATTTT
>NA|TRBV5-4|TRBD1|TRBJ1-1
CASSAPGQVTEAFF
TGTGCCAGCAGTGCACCGGGACAGGTCACTGAAGCTTTCTTT
>NA|TRBV2|TRBD1|TRBJ1-3
CASRGTASGNTIYF
TGTGCCAGCAGGGGGACAGCCAGTGGAAACACCATATATTTT
>NA|TRBV11-2|NA|TRBJ1-2
CASSFKGNYGYTF
TGTGCCAGCAGCTTTAAGGGGAACTATGGCTACACCTTC
>NA|TRBV7-9|TRBD1|TRBJ1-1
CASSLGTGVATEAFF
TGTGCCAGCAGCTTAGGGACAGGGGTGGCCACTGAAGCTTTCTTT
>NA|TRBV7-9|TRBD2|TRBJ2-3
CASSLRTSGTEYF
TGTGCCAGCAGCTTGCGAACTAGCGGGACCGAGTATTTT
>NA|TRBV5-1|NA|TRBJ2-7
CASSLAPDSLYEQYF
TGCGCCAGCAGCTTGGCCCCAGACAGCCTCTACGAGCAGTACTTC
>NA|TRBV6-6|TRBD2|TRBJ2-2
CASSRQTSGTGELFF
TGTGCCAGCAGCCGACAGACTAGCGGGACCGGGGAGCTGTTTTTT
>few|TRBV12-5|NA|TRBJ1-1
CASGLWRSAAFF
TGTGCTAGTGGTTTGTGGAGGTCTGCGGCTTTCTTT
>once|TRBV19|NA|TRBJ1-1
CASSPPPGKAFF
TGTGCCAGTAGCCCCCCCCCGGGGAAAGCTTTCTTT
>few|TRBV4-1|NA|TRBJ1-1
CASSQGWGPGGAFF
TGCGCCAGCAGCCAAGGATGGGGGCCGGGGGGAGCTTTCTTT
>NA|TRBV19|NA|TRBJ1-5
CASTAGGAGNQPQHF
TGTGCCAGTACCGCGGGGGGGGCAGGAAATCAGCCCCAGCATTTT
>NA|TRBV6-6|NA|TRBJ1-1
CASSYSYGKNTEAFF
TGTGCCAGCAGTTACTCTTACGGGAAGAACACTGAAGCTTTCTTT
>NA|TRBV11-3|NA|TRBJ2-3
CASSRGTPGTDTQYF
TGTGCCAGCAGCCGAGGGACACCTGGCACAGATACGCAGTATTTT
>NA|TRBV21-1|NA|TRBJ2-6
CASSKAPQRGSHSGANVLTF
TGTGCCAGCAGCAAAGCCCCCCAACGGGGGAGTCACTCTGGGGCCAACGTCCTGACTTTC
>NA|TRBV28|NA|TRBJ1-2
CASRLAGLLYYGYTF
TGTGCCAGCCGGCTAGCCGGGCTTTTATACTATGGCTACACCTTC
>NA|TRBV25-1|NA|TRBJ2-7
CASRNREAYEQYF
TGTGCCAGCAGAAACAGGGAAGCCTACGAGCAGTACTTC
>NA|TRBV6-6|NA|TRBJ1-2
CASSLGIGYGYTF
TGTGCCAGCAGTCTCGGGATAGGCTATGGCTACACCTTC
>NA|TRBV15|TRBD1|TRBJ1-5
CATSRGTGQGNQPQHF
TGTGCCACCAGCAGAGGTACGGGACAGGGCAATCAGCCCCAGCATTTT
>few|TRBV11-2|NA|TRBJ1-1
CASSLRDNTEAFF
TGTGCCAGCAGCTTACGAGATAACACTGAAGCTTTCTTT